Shown below are 22 T cell receptor beta chains from a single sample sequenced in a study of blood T cell repertoires in COVID-19. Generated by immunoSEQ multiplex PCR, the TCRdb table keeps only in-frame clones and is missing some. The sample yields 60,000 to 75,000 clones, around 80% seen once. What was sequenced was peripheral blood. The receptors come from a woman in her forties or fifties with acute or convalescent COVID-19.

This chain connects TRBV5-6 to TRBJ2-7, with D perhaps matching TRBD2 (5 bases). CDR1 and CDR2 (germline): SGHDT, YYEEEE. Between the trimmed V and J ends, which lost 1 base and 6 bases, there was a span of 14 bases. This CDR3 has 14 residues. The CDR3 region has the DNA TGTGCCAGCAGCTTGAGCGGACCCGCCTTCGAGCAGTACTTC. Its protein product is CASSLSGPAFEQYF.

This sequence joins TRBV4-1 and TRBJ1-1; 10 bases match TRBD1. V gave up 4 bases and J gave up 4 bases; unmatched junction bases: 3. There are 14 residues in the CDR3. Germline CDR1 is MGHRA and CDR2 is YSYEKL. This CDR3 is CASSLGDRGTEAFF. Here the CDR3 DNA reads TGCGCCAGCAGCCTAGGGGACAGGGGCACTGAAGCTTTCTTT.

This chain links TRBV6-2 or TRBV6-3 with TRBJ2-7; D gene uncertain. The germline V gene has CDR1 MNHEY and CDR2 SVGEGT. Trimming took off 2 bases at V and 0 bases at J, with 14 bases between the two ends. The CDR3 has 16 amino acids. This CDR3 is CASSYVRQASSYEQYF. The CDR3 DNA is TGTGCCAGCAGTTACGTCAGGCAGGCGAGCTCCTACGAGCAGTACTTC.

The J gene is TRBJ1-1, the V gene TRBV18, with D perhaps TRBD1 (5 bases). V was trimmed by 6 bases and J by 4 bases, leaving 9 bases between them. The CDR3 runs to 12 residues. Germline CDR1 reads KGHSH; CDR2 reads LQKENI. CDR3 residues: CASSQGSTEAFF. CDR3 nucleotide sequence: TGTGCCAGCTCCCAGGGAAGCACTGAAGCTTTCTTT.

This clone came up a few times. The chain carries TRBV28 and TRBJ2-3; 16 positions agree with TRBD2. The germline gives CDR1 MDHEN, CDR2 SYDVKM. After removal of 5 bases from V and 4 bases from J, the junction contained 6 bases not matched to a gene. The CDR3 runs to 17 residues. CDR3 bases: TGTGCCAGCAGTCTCGGGACTAGCGGGGGGGGACCAGATACGCAGTATTTT. As protein: CASSLGTSGGGPDTQYF.

This clone was counted a few times. V gene TRBV2 combines with J gene TRBJ2-3; TRBD2 is a possible D gene (7 bases). The CDR3 sequence is 15 residues long. Between the trimmed V and J ends, which lost 3 bases and 2 bases, there was a span of 12 bases. CDR1 and CDR2 (germline): SNHLY, FYNNEI. As DNA, the CDR3 is TGTGCCAGCAGTGATCGGGGGGCCTACACAGATACGCAGTATTTT. Translation gives CASSDRGAYTDTQYF.

V is TRBV7-9 and J is TRBJ1-2; D call uncertain. The CDR3 extends over 13 amino acids. Trimming stripped 1 base from V and 4 bases from J, with 7 bases between. Per germline, CDR1 SEHNR and CDR2 FQNEAQ (reference sequence). CDR3 nucleotide sequence: TGTGCCAGCAGCTTAGTCGACTTCTATGGCTACACCTTC. It is translated as CASSLVDFYGYTF.

The chain employs TRBV2 and TRBJ2-3; 8 nucleotides agree with TRBD2. The CDR3 runs to 11 residues. From germline, CDR1 is SNHLY and CDR2 FYNNEI. V gave up 9 bases and J gave up 5 bases; unmatched junction bases: 1. The CDR3 region is CASRGGDTQYF. The DNA for the CDR3 is TGTGCCAGTCGGGGGGGAGATACGCAGTATTTT.

The chain uses TRBV5-1 and TRBJ2-1; 9 bases fit TRBD1. Germline V gene lookup returns CDR1 SGHRS and CDR2 YFSETQ. Unmatched junction bases numbered 7, after V lost 4 bases and J lost 5 bases. The CDR3 has 15 residues. The CDR3 DNA sequence: TGCGCCAGCAGCATCGGACAGGGGAGGAACAATGAGCAGTTCTTC. Translation: CASSIGQGRNNEQFF.

This clone was seen just once. The chain joins TRBV5-6 to TRBJ2-3; D is perhaps TRBD2 (5 bases). Germline-derived CDR1 and CDR2 are SGHDT and YYEEEE. The V gene lost 0 bases and the J gene lost 2 bases, with 7 bases spanning the gap. The CDR3 length is 14 residues. The CDR3 DNA is TGTGCCAGCAGCTTGGAGCTAGCCACAGATACGCAGTATTTT. It yields the protein CASSLELATDTQYF.

The chain joins TRBV7-2 to TRBJ2-1; TRBD2 matches at 7 bases. V dropped 2 bases and J dropped 3; count of bases not matched to a gene: 4. Germline-derived CDR1 and CDR2 are SGHTA and FQGNSA. This CDR3 comprises 15 residues. CDR3 sequence reads: CASSLSSGDYNEQFF. The CDR3 nucleotides read TGTGCCAGCAGCTTATCCAGCGGGGACTACAATGAGCAGTTCTTC.

The chain employs TRBV5-4 and TRBJ2-2, with 11 positions matching TRBD2. After removal of 5 bases from V and 3 bases from J, the junction contained 3 bases not matched to a gene. Germline V CDR1 and CDR2: SGHNT, YYREEE (reference sequence). The CDR3 covers 15 residues. CDR3 sequence (DNA): TGTGCCAGCAGACTGACTAGCGGGGACACCGGGGAGCTGTTTTTT. Amino acids: CASRLTSGDTGELFF.

This clone showed up just once. The CDR3 DNA reads TGCAGTGCTAGAAAGGGGGAAAAACTGTTTTTT. Translating it yields CSARKGEKLFF. The rearrangement links TRBV20-1 to TRBJ1-4; D might be TRBD1 (5 bases). Trimming stripped 2 bases from V and 8 bases from J, with 6 bases between. The CDR3 sequence is 11 residues long. Germline lookup yields CDR1 DFQATT and CDR2 SNEGSKA (reference sequence).

This clone was detected only a few times. The chain uses TRBV21-1 and TRBJ1-5. TRBV21-1 constitutes a pseudogene. The CDR3 is made up of 18 amino acids. Written as DNA, the CDR3 is TGTGCCAGCAGCAAAGACGGAGGAGAGAGAAATAGCAATCAGCCCCAGCATTTT. This translates into CASSKDGGERNSNQPQHF.

The rearrangement links TRBV3-1 (or the pseudogene TRBV3-2) to TRBJ1-2, with D possibly being TRBD1 (6 bases). Looked up from germline, CDR1 is LGHDT and CDR2 is YNNKEL (reference sequence). The CDR3 consists of 13 residues. Trimming left V 0 bases short and J 8 bases short, with 10 bases between. The DNA for the CDR3 is TGTGCCAGCAGCCAAGATAGGGGGAACGGCTACACCTTC. This gives the protein CASSQDRGNGYTF.

This clone was seen repeatedly, ten times or more. The rearrangement links TRBV5-1 to TRBJ2-5; D may be TRBD1 (5 bases). The CDR3 spans 15 residues. Per germline, CDR1 SGHRS and CDR2 YFSETQ. V dropped 5 bases and J dropped 0 bases, with 14 bases sitting between them. This CDR3 is CASRGSTAYQETQYF. The CDR3 bases are TGCGCCAGCAGAGGATCGACAGCGTACCAAGAGACCCAGTACTTC. The full variable domain, completed using reference TRBV5-1 and TRBJ2-5, is KAGVTQTPRYLIKTRGQQVTLSCSPISGHRSVSWYQQTPGQGLQFLFEYFSETQRNKGNFPGRFSGRQFSNSRSEMNVSTLELGDSALYLCASRGSTAYQETQYFGPGTRLLVL.

V gene TRBV19 combines with J gene TRBJ1-5, with D hard to call. Trimming shortened V by 7 bases and J by 3 bases, and 13 bases separated the two germline ends. There are 14 residues in the CDR3. Looked up from germline, CDR1 is LNHDA and CDR2 is SQIVND (reference sequence). In DNA, the CDR3 is TGTGCCAGTACGGAGGGTGGAGTCAATCAGCCCCAGCATTTT. This encodes CASTEGGVNQPQHF.

A few counts support this clone. The chain joins TRBV20-1 to TRBJ2-1; D is uncertain. Germline CDR1 reads DFQATT; CDR2 reads SNEGSKA (reference sequence). The V end lost 3 bases, the J end lost 4 bases, and 4 bases lay between the germline ends. This CDR3 is built from 11 residues. The CDR3 region has the DNA TGCAGTGCTAGTCCTTACAATGAGCAGTTCTTC. Its translation is CSASPYNEQFF.

The chain recombines TRBV6-4 with TRBJ1-2; D is possibly TRBD1 (5 bases). Germline CDR1 reads MRHNA; CDR2 reads SNTAGT. The CDR3 is 12 amino acids. V gave up 4 bases and J gave up 5 bases, with 8 bases separating them. CDR3 in DNA: TGTGCCAGCAGTGCTCAGGGTTATGGCTACACCTTC. Translation gives CASSAQGYGYTF.

The V and J genes are TRBV14 and TRBJ1-4; 7 positions agree with TRBD1. The J segment lost 7 bases and the V segment lost 2 bases, leaving 13 bases of the junction unmatched. The germline gives CDR1 SGHDN, CDR2 FVKESK. The CDR3 loop spans 17 amino acids. DNA of the CDR3: TGTGCCAGCAGCCAAAGGACAGGATTTGGGACCGGTGAAAAACTGTTTTTT. Translation gives CASSQRTGFGTGEKLFF.

This clone came up a few times. The chain recombines TRBV21-1 with TRBJ1-5; the table calls TRBD1, which could not be checked here. TRBV21-1 is an annotated pseudogene. The CDR3 is 19 residues long. The CDR3 reads CASRPNHIDSRTLNQPQHF. For the CDR3, the DNA is TGTGCCAGCAGGCCTAACCACATAGACAGCCGGACCCTCAATCAGCCCCAGCATTTT.

V is TRBV7-2 and J is TRBJ1-2, with a possible D match to TRBD1 (6 bases). V gave up 1 base and J gave up 6 bases, with 9 bases separating them. This CDR3 is 13 amino acids long. Per the germline V gene, CDR1 is SGHTA and CDR2 is FQGNSA. CDR3 DNA sequence: TGTGCCAGCAGCTTAGAACGGACAGATGGCTACACCTTC. Protein: CASSLERTDGYTF.